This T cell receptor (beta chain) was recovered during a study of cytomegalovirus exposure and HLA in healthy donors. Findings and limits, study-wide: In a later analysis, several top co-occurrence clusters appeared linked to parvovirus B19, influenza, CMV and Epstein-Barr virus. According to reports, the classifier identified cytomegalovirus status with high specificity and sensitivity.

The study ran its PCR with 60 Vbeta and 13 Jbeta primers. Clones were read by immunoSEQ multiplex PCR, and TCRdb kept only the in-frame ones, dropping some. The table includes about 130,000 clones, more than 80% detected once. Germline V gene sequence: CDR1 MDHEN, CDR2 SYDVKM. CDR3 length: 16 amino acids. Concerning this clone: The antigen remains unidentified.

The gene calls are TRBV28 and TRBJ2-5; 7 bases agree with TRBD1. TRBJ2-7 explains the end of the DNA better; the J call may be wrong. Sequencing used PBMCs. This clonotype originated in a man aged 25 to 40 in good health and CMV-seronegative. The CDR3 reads CASSSTTGSPTYEQYF. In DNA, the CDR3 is TGTGCCAGCAGCTCCACGACAGGGAGCCCAACCTACGAGCAGTACTTC.